The 18 T cell receptor beta chains below were found in one sample sequenced in a study of cytomegalovirus exposure and HLA in healthy donors. The PCR had 60 Vbeta and 13 Jbeta primers. Measured with immunoSEQ multiplex PCR; TCRdb has only the in-frame clones, and not every one. The table lists some 61,000 clones, 81% of them singletons. Input material: PBMCs. The receptors were gathered from a human donor in good health.

The CDR3: CASSFNQNKYYEQYF. The CDR3 region has the DNA TGCGCCAGCAGCTTTAATCAGAATAAGTACTACGAGCAGTACTTC. This sequence joins TRBV5-1 and TRBJ2-7; D not resolved. The CDR3 covers 15 residues. V was cut by 2 bases and J by 3 bases, with 15 bases left in between. CDR1 is SGHRS, CDR2 YFSETQ, per germline.

The chain employs TRBV28 and TRBJ2-1; TRBD1 aligns across 9 bases. The CDR3 sequence is 13 residues long. V was pared by 6 bases and J by 3 bases, with 0 bases of the junction left unmatched. Germline-derived CDR1 and CDR2 are MDHEN and SYDVKM. CDR3 residues: CASRDRGYNEQFF. DNA of the CDR3: TGTGCCAGCAGGGACAGGGGCTACAATGAGCAGTTCTTC. Full variable domain (remainder filled in from reference TRBV28 and TRBJ2-1): DVKVTQSSRYLVKRTGEKVFLECVQDMDHENMFWYRQDPGLGLRLIYFSYDVKMKEKGDIPEGYSVSREKKERFSLILESASTNQTSMYLCASRDRGYNEQFFGPGTRLTVL.

The genes are TRBV7-3 and TRBJ2-3; 12 positions match TRBD2. From germline, CDR1 is SGHTA and CDR2 FQGTGA. The CDR3 extends over 16 amino acids. V gave up 4 bases and J gave up 3 bases; unmatched junction bases: 5. This chain's CDR3 is CASSSRLAGATDTQYF. For the CDR3, the DNA is TGTGCCAGCAGCTCACGACTAGCGGGGGCAACAGATACGCAGTATTTT.

V is TRBV5-1 and J is TRBJ2-2; 9 nucleotides line up with TRBD2. V lost 4 bases to trimming and J lost 0 bases; unmatched junction nucleotides: 10. The CDR3 length is 18 residues. Germline CDR1 reads SGHRS; CDR2 reads YFSETQ. The CDR3 is CASSPRPVAGANTGELFF. The CDR3 DNA is TGCGCCAGCAGCCCTCGACCAGTAGCGGGGGCGAACACCGGGGAGCTGTTTTTT.

This chain joins TRBV5-4 and TRBJ2-2; tentatively, D is TRBD1 (6 bases). V was shortened by 4 bases and J by 2 bases, with 12 bases between the two germline ends. The CDR3 runs to 15 residues. The germline gives CDR1 SGHNT, CDR2 YYREEE (reference sequence). The CDR3 region is CASSPMDRNTGELFF. The CDR3, as DNA: TGTGCCAGCAGCCCTATGGACAGAAACACCGGGGAGCTGTTTTTT.

The CDR3: CASSLNKDSRGYTF. The CDR3 DNA reads as TGTGCCAGCAGCCTAAACAAGGACAGCAGGGGCTACACCTTC. This chain links TRBV7-3 with TRBJ1-2, with D perhaps matching TRBD1 (6 bases). Trimming removed 5 bases from V and 8 bases from J, with 18 bases in between. The V gene's germline CDR1 is SGHTA and CDR2 FQGTGA. The CDR3 is 14 amino acids.

CDR3 loop: CASSMGWTGPGNTIYF. The CDR3 nucleotides read TGTGCCAGTAGTATGGGGTGGACAGGACCCGGAAACACCATATATTTT. The chain is built from TRBV19 and TRBJ1-3, with 7 bases matching TRBD1. The CDR3 length is 16 residues. Trimming removed 3 bases from V and 4 bases from J; junction bases left unmatched: 9. Germline-derived CDR1 and CDR2 are LNHDA and SQIVND (reference sequence).

This clone was picked up a small number of times. This chain connects TRBV9 to TRBJ2-2; 10 nucleotides align to TRBD2. Trimming at V came to 3 bases and at J to 6 bases, leaving 5 bases not matched to a gene. CDR3 length: 15 residues. Germline V CDR1 and CDR2: SGDLS, YYNGEE. This CDR3 reads CASSELAGQAGELFF. In DNA form, the CDR3 reads TGTGCCAGCAGCGAACTAGCGGGGCAGGCCGGGGAGCTGTTTTTT.

The chain uses TRBV18 and TRBJ2-6; tentatively, D is TRBD2 (6 bases). The CDR3 extends over 16 amino acids. Trimming pared 3 bases from V and 0 bases from J, leaving 9 bases between. The V gene's germline CDR1 is KGHSH and CDR2 LQKENI. The CDR3 reads CASSPGLNSGANVLTF. Written as DNA, the CDR3 is TGTGCCAGCTCACCGGGACTGAACTCTGGGGCCAACGTCCTGACTTTC.

The genes are TRBV28 and TRBJ1-1, with TRBD1 matching over 8 bases. The CDR3 has 16 residues. Looked up from germline, CDR1 is MDHEN and CDR2 is SYDVKM. The trim removed 5 bases at V and 5 bases at J, leaving 13 bases unmatched. The CDR3 reads CASSGTGLAFGTEAFF. The CDR3 region has the DNA TGTGCCAGCAGTGGGACAGGACTCGCCTTCGGAACTGAAGCTTTCTTT.

This clone was found a few times. The chain recombines TRBV6-5 with TRBJ2-3; TRBD2 aligns across 14 bases. V dropped 6 bases and J dropped 6; count of bases not matched to a gene: 5. The CDR3 is 15 residues long. From germline, CDR1 is MNHEY and CDR2 SVGAGI. The CDR3 DNA reads as TGTGCCAGCAGGAGACTAGCGGGGGGGCGGGATACGCAGTATTTT. Protein sequence: CASRRLAGGRDTQYF.

V and J are TRBV7-2 and TRBJ1-5; possible D gene TRBD1, 5 bases. The CDR3 has 16 amino acids. Germline-derived CDR1 and CDR2 are SGHTA and FQGNSA. Trimming left V 1 base short and J 1 base short, with 11 bases between. The CDR3 DNA sequence: TGTGCCAGCAGCTTAGAGATAGGGGTGAGCAATCAGCCCCAGCATTTT. Translation: CASSLEIGVSNQPQHF.

V gene TRBV7-2 combines with J gene TRBJ2-7; 12 bases are a match to TRBD2. V was clipped by 5 bases and J by 3 bases; unmatched bases: 2. The CDR3 consists of 14 residues. Germline assignment: CDR1 SGHTA and CDR2 FQGNSA. DNA of the CDR3: TGTGCCAGCAGCCTACTAGCGGGGGGCTACGAGCAGTACTTC. This translates into CASSLLAGGYEQYF. The full variable domain, its missing parts supplied by reference TRBV7-2 and TRBJ2-7, is GAGVSQSPSNKVTEKGKDVELRCDPISGHTALYWYRQSLGQGLEFLIYFQGNSAPDKSGLPSDRFSAERTGGSVSTLTIQRTQQEDSAVYLCASSLLAGGYEQYFGPGTRLTVT.

This clone has more than one count but fewer than ten. CDR3 sequence (DNA): TGTGCCAGCTCACCACCTGGGAGCACCTCTGGAAACACCATATATTTT. This sequence encodes CASSPPGSTSGNTIYF. The chain carries TRBV18 and TRBJ1-3; D is uncertain. Germline CDR1 KGHSH, CDR2 LQKENI. CDR3 length: 16 residues. V lost 0 bases to trimming and J lost 0 bases, with 9 bases between them.

V and J are TRBV5-1 and TRBJ2-7, with D perhaps matching TRBD1 (6 bases). Trimming took off 4 bases at V and 2 bases at J, with 16 bases between the two ends. The CDR3 loop spans 15 amino acids. Looked up from germline, CDR1 is SGHRS and CDR2 is YFSETQ. The CDR3 region has the DNA TGCGCCAGCAGCCCGCGACAGGAAACCACCTACGAGCAGTACTTC. Protein sequence: CASSPRQETTYEQYF.

The J gene is TRBJ1-5, the V gene TRBV2; tentatively, D is TRBD1 (5 bases). The CDR3 totals 12 residues. CDR1 is SNHLY, CDR2 FYNNEI, per germline. V gave up 5 bases and J gave up 14 bases, with 16 bases separating them. CDR3 loop: CASSYLRGYEHF. CDR3 bases: TGTGCCAGCAGTTACCTTAGGGGATACGAGCATTTT. The full variable domain, rest sourced from reference TRBV2 and TRBJ1-5, is EPEVTQTPSHQVTQMGQEVILRCVPISNHLYFYWYRQILGQKVEFLVSFYNNEISEKSEIFDDQFSVERPDGSNFTLKIRSTKLEDSAMYFCASSYLRGYEHFGDGTRLSIL.

The genes are TRBV11-2 and TRBJ2-3; 9 positions agree with TRBD1. Germline V gene data show CDR1 as SGHAT and CDR2 as FQNNGV. This CDR3 region has 15 residues. J gave up 3 bases and V 6 bases, and 7 bases lay outside the gene matches. The CDR3 loop reads CASSLQGAGTDTQYF. The CDR3 coding sequence is TGTGCCAGCAGTCTACAGGGGGCGGGAACAGATACGCAGTATTTT.

A few counts support this clone. This sequence joins TRBV5-4 and TRBJ1-6, with no clear D. This CDR3 comprises 12 residues. Trimming shortened V by 2 bases and J by 9 bases, and 6 bases separated the two germline ends. Germline lookup yields CDR1 SGHNT and CDR2 YYREEE (reference sequence). The CDR3: CASSFRGSPLHF. CDR3 in DNA: TGTGCCAGCAGCTTTCGGGGTTCACCCCTCCACTTT.